Listed here are 23 T cell receptor beta chains from one sample, sequenced in a study of CD8 T cells in ankylosing spondylitis. TCRdb redid the calling of the 5' RACE reads with MiXCR, one entry per CDR3 protein. There are about 240,000 distinct CDR3 sequences in the sample; about 10% occur only once, and 6% to 8% lies in the top ten. The sample comprised blood, either unsorted or a sorted T cell fraction (not recorded which). Source of these receptors: a male donor with ankylosing spondylitis or in good health (not recorded which).

Many counts were recorded for this clonotype. The CDR3 sequence: CSAQQRGGLETQYF. The DNA for the CDR3 is TGCAGTGCTCAACAGCGGGGGGGCCTGGAGACCCAGTACTTC. The chain uses TRBV20-1 and TRBJ2-5; 10 nucleotides align to TRBD2. Germline V gives CDR1 DFQATT, CDR2 SNEGSKA (reference sequence). The length of the CDR3 is 14 residues. The V segment lost 5 bases and the J segment 5 bases; nucleotides outside the gene matches: 8.

The chain has TRBV29-1 and TRBJ1-2; 7 nucleotides line up with TRBD1. V lost 7 bases, J lost 8 bases, and 10 bases stayed unmatched. This CDR3 has 12 residues. Germline loops: CDR1 SQVTM, CDR2 ANQGSEA. CDR3 nucleotides: TGCAGCGCCCCGACAGGGTTGAGAGGCTACACCTTC. Translation gives CSAPTGLRGYTF.

This clonotype appeared many times. V gene TRBV29-1 combines with J gene TRBJ1-5; TRBD1 might be the D (5 bases). The length of the CDR3 is 13 residues. The germline gives CDR1 SQVTM, CDR2 ANQGSEA. The CDR3 reads CSVTWGFGQPQHF. CDR3 DNA sequence: TGCAGTGTGACTTGGGGGTTTGGGCAGCCCCAGCATTTT.

The chain is built from TRBV20-1 and TRBJ2-7; 9 positions match TRBD2. CDR1 and CDR2 from the germline V gene are DFQATT and SNEGSKA (reference sequence). The J segment lost 3 bases and the V segment lost 1 base, leaving 13 bases of the junction unmatched. The CDR3 spans 17 residues. The CDR3 region is CSARGQLAGNGRYEQYF. The CDR3 DNA follows: TGCAGTGCTAGAGGGCAGCTAGCGGGGAACGGCCGCTACGAGCAGTACTTC.

Ten or more counts support this clonotype. The V and J genes are TRBV12-3 or TRBV12-4 and TRBJ2-2; no firm D call. Trimming left V 4 bases short and J 0 bases short, with 6 bases between. CDR3 length: 14 amino acids. The DNA of the CDR3 is TGTGCCAGCAGTTCTCGGACGAACACCGGGGAGCTGTTTTTT. Encoded protein: CASSSRTNTGELFF.

This clonotype was counted at least ten times. The V and J genes are TRBV5-1 and TRBJ2-7, with 11 bases lining up with TRBD2. This CDR3 comprises 15 residues. Trimming cost V 2 bases and J 2 bases; bases outside gene matches: 3. Germline V CDR1 and CDR2: SGHRS, YFSETQ. CDR3 sequence reads: CASSLLAGDAYEQYF. The CDR3 nucleotides read TGCGCCAGCAGCTTACTAGCGGGAGACGCCTACGAGCAGTACTTC.

This clonotype has only a few counts. CDR3 region: CASSFVESAGDTQYF. DNA for the CDR3: TGTGCCAGCAGCTTCGTCGAGTCGGCGGGAGATACGCAGTATTTT. The chain employs TRBV5-6 and TRBJ2-3; weak D call: TRBD2 (5 bases). Germline V gene lookup returns CDR1 SGHDT and CDR2 YYEEEE. V gave up 2 bases and J gave up 5 bases, with 15 bases separating them. This CDR3 has 15 amino acids.

The chain's CDR3 is CATSDFGGEYNEQFF. The DNA of the CDR3 is TGTGCCACCAGTGATTTTGGGGGTGAATACAATGAGCAGTTCTTC. This chain joins TRBV24-1 and TRBJ2-1; D might be TRBD1 or TRBD2, each matching 5 bases. Looked up from germline, CDR1 is KGHDR and CDR2 is SFDVKD. V lost 1 base and J 4 bases, leaving 10 bases between the germline ends. This CDR3 is 15 amino acids long.

This clonotype was picked up a small number of times. The V and J genes are TRBV20-1 and TRBJ2-4; D unresolved. The CDR3 covers 15 residues. Per germline, CDR1 DFQATT and CDR2 SNEGSKA (reference sequence). V was trimmed by 6 bases and J by 1 base, leaving 16 bases between them. The CDR3 loop is CSAQPFGRAKNIQYF. Written as DNA, the CDR3 is TGCAGTGCCCAACCCTTTGGGCGGGCCAAAAACATTCAGTACTTC.

This clonotype was detected ten times or more. The V call is TRBV5-4, the J call TRBJ2-2; a weak D match, TRBD1 (6 bases). This CDR3 contains 13 residues. The germline V and J ends were trimmed by 0 bases and 9 bases, with 9 bases remaining between them. The germline gives CDR1 SGHNT, CDR2 YYREEE (reference sequence). The CDR3 nucleotides are TGTGCCAGCAGCTTGGAGGGGGACAGGGAGCTGTTTTTT. This sequence encodes CASSLEGDRELFF.

This clonotype was detected ten times or more. The V call is TRBV5-1, the J call TRBJ1-2; D unclear. The CDR3 extends over 13 amino acids. The V gene's germline CDR1 is SGHRS and CDR2 YFSETQ. The V end was cut by 1 base, the J end by 2 bases, with 6 bases between. The DNA of the CDR3 is TGCGCCAGCAGCTTGTACAGCAACTATGGCTACACCTTC. Translated: CASSLYSNYGYTF.

The table lists this clonotype with many counts. The V call is TRBV5-1, the J call TRBJ1-2; the D gene is possibly TRBD1 (6 bases). Germline CDR1 and CDR2: SGHRS and YFSETQ. Trimming took 2 bases from V and 3 from J, leaving 11 bases between them. The CDR3 extends over 14 amino acids. As DNA, the CDR3 is TGCGCCAGCAGCTTCGGGACAACTTACTATGGCTACACCTTC. Translated: CASSFGTTYYGYTF.

This clonotype turned up a few times. The chain uses TRBV2 and TRBJ2-7; D gene uncertain. V was cut by 5 bases and J by 3 bases, with 17 bases left in between. CDR1 and CDR2 (germline): SNHLY, FYNNEI. This CDR3 region has 15 residues. The CDR3 here is CASSSISWVDYEQYF. The CDR3 region has the DNA TGTGCCAGCAGTTCCATATCGTGGGTTGACTACGAGCAGTACTTC.

This clonotype was seen at least ten times. The chain couples TRBV7-6 to TRBJ2-3; maybe TRBD2 (6 bases). Germline V gene sequence: CDR1 SGHVS, CDR2 FNYEAQ. Trimming removed 4 bases at V and 7 bases at J, with 12 bases between. The CDR3 sequence is 13 residues long. The DNA of the CDR3 is TGTGCCAGCAGCTCGGGACTTTTGAATACGCAGTATTTT. Amino acid sequence: CASSSGLLNTQYF.

This clonotype was observed at least ten times. CDR3 in amino acids: CASSGGADYEQYF. CDR3 sequence (DNA): TGTGCCTCTAGCGGGGGGGCTGACTACGAGCAGTACTTC. The chain combines TRBV7-6 with TRBJ2-7, with 12 bases identical to TRBD2. The J segment lost 3 bases and the V segment lost 11 bases, leaving 5 bases of the junction unmatched. The V gene's germline CDR1 is SGHVS and CDR2 FNYEAQ. The CDR3 is made up of 13 amino acids.

This clonotype was seen at least ten times. The V gene is TRBV5-6, the J gene TRBJ2-5; 8 bases map to TRBD1. V lost 3 bases, J lost 5 bases, and 6 bases stayed unmatched. Germline CDR1 is SGHDT and CDR2 is YYEEEE. This CDR3 is built from 14 residues. The CDR3 sequence: CASSYSGGAETQYF. For the CDR3, the DNA is TGTGCCAGCAGCTACTCAGGGGGCGCGGAGACCCAGTACTTC.

This clonotype was found many times. The CDR3 reads CASPNGVVREHEQYF. The CDR3 DNA sequence: TGTGCCAGCCCTAACGGTGTGGTAAGGGAGCACGAGCAGTACTTC. The chain carries TRBV28 and TRBJ2-7; possible D gene TRBD2, 5 bases. The CDR3 consists of 15 residues. CDR1 is MDHEN and CDR2 is SYDVKM in the germline V gene. V was pared by 8 bases and J by 5 bases, with 22 bases between. The complete variable domain, with remaining parts taken from reference TRBV28 and TRBJ2-7, reads DVKVTQSSRYLVKRTGEKVFLECVQDMDHENMFWYRQDPGLGLRLIYFSYDVKMKEKGDIPEGYSVSREKKERFSLILESASTNQTSMYLCASPNGVVREHEQYFGPGTRLTVT.

This clonotype was detected ten times or more. The chain has TRBV20-1 and TRBJ2-1, with 7 positions matching TRBD2. The CDR3 extends over 16 amino acids. Germline V gives CDR1 DFQATT, CDR2 SNEGSKA (reference sequence). The trim removed 0 bases at V and 5 bases at J, leaving 10 bases unmatched. CDR3 protein: CSARDLAGAKDNEQFF. CDR3 nucleotide sequence: TGCAGTGCTAGAGATCTTGCGGGAGCCAAAGACAATGAGCAGTTCTTC.

V gene TRBV6-4 combines with J gene TRBJ2-3, with 13 bases that match TRBD2. The V gene's germline CDR1 is MRHNA and CDR2 SNTAGT. This CDR3 is 15 amino acids long. The V and J ends lost 0 bases and 6 bases, in that order; junction bases with no gene match: 0. In DNA, the CDR3 is TGTGCCAGCAGTGACTCGACTAGCGGGGGGGATACGCAGTATTTT. Protein sequence: CASSDSTSGGDTQYF.

This clonotype was detected many times. This chain joins TRBV29-1 and TRBJ2-1; the D gene is possibly TRBD1 (5 bases). This CDR3 region has 13 residues. The V gene lost 3 bases and the J gene lost 9 bases, with 15 bases spanning the gap. Germline values: CDR1 SQVTM, CDR2 ANQGSEA. The DNA of the CDR3 is TGCAGCGTTGATCAGGGTATTGTAGGTGAGCAGTTCTTC. Amino acids: CSVDQGIVGEQFF.

The V and J genes are TRBV7-7 and TRBJ2-5; TRBD1 agrees at 7 bases. The V gene's germline CDR1 is SSHAT and CDR2 FNYEAQ (reference sequence). The CDR3 is 15 residues long. J lost 1 base, V lost 3 bases, and 5 bases had no gene match. The CDR3, as DNA: TGTGCCAGCAGCTTCGGTAGACAGGGCCAAGAGACCCAGTACTTC. This translates into CASSFGRQGQETQYF.

This clonotype came up many times. The chain employs TRBV20-1 and TRBJ2-1; D might be TRBD2 (6 bases). The CDR3 has 12 amino acids. Germline V gives CDR1 DFQATT, CDR2 SNEGSKA (reference sequence). Trimming removed 6 bases at V and 5 bases at J, with 11 bases between. The CDR3 DNA sequence: TGCAGTGCGTCGGGAGACAACAATGAGCAGTTCTTC. Its protein is CSASGDNNEQFF.

This clonotype was detected ten times or more. The chain is built from TRBV5-1 and TRBJ2-3; a weak D match, TRBD1 (6 bases). CDR3 length: 17 amino acids. Germline V gene sequence: CDR1 SGHRS, CDR2 YFSETQ. Trimming removed 4 bases from V and 1 base from J, with 19 bases in between. DNA for the CDR3: TGCGCCAGCAGCCCAAGGGGTAGTGAGGGGGGCACAGATACGCAGTATTTT. Translating it yields CASSPRGSEGGTDTQYF.